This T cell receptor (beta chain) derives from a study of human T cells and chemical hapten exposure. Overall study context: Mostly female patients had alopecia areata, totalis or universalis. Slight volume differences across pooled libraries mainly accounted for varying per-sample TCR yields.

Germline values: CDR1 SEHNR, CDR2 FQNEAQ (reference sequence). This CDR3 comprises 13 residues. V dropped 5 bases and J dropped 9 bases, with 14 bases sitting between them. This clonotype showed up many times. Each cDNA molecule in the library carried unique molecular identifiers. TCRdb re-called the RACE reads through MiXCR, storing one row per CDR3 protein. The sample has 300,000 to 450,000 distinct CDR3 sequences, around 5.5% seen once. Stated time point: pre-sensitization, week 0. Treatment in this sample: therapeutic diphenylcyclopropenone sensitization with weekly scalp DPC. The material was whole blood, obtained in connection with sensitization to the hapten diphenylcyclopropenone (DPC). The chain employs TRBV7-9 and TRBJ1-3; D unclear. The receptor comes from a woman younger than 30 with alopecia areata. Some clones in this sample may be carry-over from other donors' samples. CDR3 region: CASSPSGGPTIYF. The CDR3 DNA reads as TGTGCCAGCAGCCCCTCTGGCGGACCCACCATATATTTT.